The source of this T cell receptor (beta chain) is a study of blood T cells in healthy people across ages. General observations from the study: Naive and antigen-experienced cells were not separated, limiting conclusive comparison. Donor CMV infection status was unknown, possibly confounding age-related changes in expanded clonotypes.

For the second PCR, which ran for 7 to 11 cycles, a sample-barcoded 5' primer and a J-beta primer mix were used. Using its own MiXCR run on the 5' RACE reads, TCRdb lists one record per CDR3 protein. Here the sample spans over 950,000 distinct CDR3 sequences, roughly 50% being singletons. The CDR3 is 15 amino acids. Trimming took off 0 bases at V and 3 bases at J, with 12 bases between the two ends. CDR1 is SGDLS and CDR2 is YYNGEE in the germline V gene. Regarding this clonotype: The antigen is not known.

Drawing of peripheral blood yielded 8.5 to 10 milliliters from each donor. The chain is built from TRBV9 and TRBJ1-2; D may be TRBD1 (6 bases). Sequencing was performed on blood. This clonotype was obtained from an older woman in good health. The CDR3 DNA sequence: TGTGCCAGCAGCGTAGACGGGGGCGCGGACTATGGCTACACCTTC. This gives the protein CASSVDGGADYGYTF.